This note documents a single T cell receptor beta chain sequence. This clone was observed a few times. Its antigen is unknown. One base away there is no much larger clone; base qualities are not given. This sample was included in a study of Ad26.COV2.S vaccination and SARS-CoV-2 variants (dated by TCRdb to about 2021). The study in broad terms: Donors in the vaccine arm were drawn from COV1001, a phase I-IIa trial of Ad26.COV2.S in healthy adults that was multicentre, randomized, double-blind and placebo-controlled. Ad26.COV2.S was given intramuscularly at 5x10^10 or 1x10^11 viral particles, as a single shot or as two shots 56 days apart. The specificity and breadth of SARS-CoV-2-reactive T cell receptors after Ad26.COV2.S vaccination were assessed by TCRbeta repertoire sequencing. A total of some 30 samples were included in the TCR-sequenced set, comprising roughly 19 Ad26.COV2.S vaccine recipients, 5 placebo recipients and 8 SARS-CoV-2 convalescent individuals. Trial participants were randomized into five groups of five, in which low-dose or high-dose Ad26.COV2.S was given once or twice, or placebo was given on both occasions. Investigators remained blinded to trial group allocation during experiments and outcome assessment.

CDR1 and CDR2, looked up from the germline V gene, are SGHRS and YFSETQ. The CDR3 spans 14 residues, from the cysteine through the phenylalanine. Only the CDR3 portion is preserved as DNA: 42 bases, with reading frame beginning at the first base. Germline trimming amounts to 7 bases on V and 4 bases on J, with 7 as the count of junction bases outside the gene matches. TCRbeta CDR3 regions were sequenced with the immunoSEQ Assay. After extraction, genomic DNA underwent amplification by bias-controlled multiplex PCR, followed by high-throughput sequencing. In the paper's pipeline: Collapsing and filtering of sequences were performed to quantify the absolute abundance of each unique TCRbeta CDR3 region. T cell fraction was estimated by normalizing TCRbeta template counts to usable DNA, with usable DNA measured through amplification of reference genes found in all nucleated cells. Repertoire TCRs were annotated as SARS-CoV-2-specific by exact matching of V gene, CDR3 amino acid sequence and J gene to a known reactive TCR set. The reference SARS-CoV-2 TCR set was derived from MIRA and filtered for enrichment in COVID-19-positive ImmuneCODE repertoires, a step that removed public or cross-reactive TCRs. Using the MIRA antigens, annotated TCRs were further analysed by specific ORF or by position within an ORF. Breadth was defined as the number of annotated unique rearrangements divided by the total number of unique productive rearrangements, and depth was defined as the summed frequency of the annotated unique rearrangements. Two-sided Wilcoxon rank-sum tests were applied when comparing TCR breadth between groups. Entries here come from immuneACCESS through TCRdb and include only in-frame sequences with V and J called. Some clones fail to appear in such tables; in the studies checked, an unresolved V gene covers under half of the shortfall, and the cause of the remainder is unknown. That table furnishes V, J and clone size, whereas the DNA furnished D and trimming. This sample holds more than 300,000 clones; around nine tenths were observed only once. About 11% of the sample is in the top ten clones.

Beyond this particular receptor, the publication reports: After vaccination, spike-specific CD8+ and CD4+ T cell responses were reported to show substantial breadth. The study lacked the statistical power to compare responses across vaccine doses or regimens. Comparable non-spike TCR breadth was observed between vaccine and placebo recipients, consistent with only spike being contained in the vaccine. Ad26.COV2.S recipients had higher spike-specific TCR breadth than placebo recipients (P = 0.0014). According to the authors, total T cell responses may have been underestimated by the TCR breadth and depth analyses.

In light of the paper, this sample's treatment or condition label describes: some 20 received Ad26.COV2.S at low or high dose, single or two shots; 5 received placebo; per-sample allocation not given. For vaccine and placebo recipients, repertoires were sequenced using samples collected on day 63 after the first injection. Cohort 1b enrolled 20 to 30 adults aged 18-55 years at a single site in Boston, USA, between 29 July and 7 August 2020. Ad26.COV2.S consisted of a replication-incompetent adenovirus type 26 vector by which a prefusion-stabilized SARS-CoV-2 spike protein from the original Wuhan strain was expressed.

The rearrangement joined TRBV5-1 to TRBJ2-5; 10 bases in the junction line up with TRBD2. The source material was peripheral blood, sampled in a trial of Ad26.COV2.S vaccine versus placebo. The TCR was taken from a person between 18 and 65 years old who received the Ad26.COV2.S COVID-19 vaccine or a placebo. The CDR3 protein sequence reads: CASSPSGSRETQYF. The nucleotide sequence reads TGCGCCAGCTCCCCTAGCGGGAGCCGAGAGACCCAGTACTTC.